Listed below are T cell receptor beta chains from one sample, sequenced in a study of CDR3 diversity in severe acne. Using its own MiXCR run on the PCR reads, TCRdb lists one record per CDR3 protein. The repertoire consists of under 100,000 distinct CDR3 sequences, with roughly 52% occurring once and the leading ten covering around 9.1%. Sequenced: blood. The receptor source for this set is a male donor in good health, serving as a control. Both conserved end residues are part of each CDR3. A D gene is named only where the DNA matches it firmly. Part of the rows lack a size; the others show once, few, many or a class for expanded clones.

d_call: .
clone_size: .
v_call: TRBV19
j_call: TRBJ2-3
cdr3_nt: TGTGCCAGTAGTATGGCACGCACAGATACGCAGTATTTT
cdr3_aa: CASSMARTDTQYF

d_call: .
clone_size: few
v_call: TRBV9
j_call: TRBJ1-6
cdr3_nt: TGTGCCAGCAGTGCCGCCGCGGGGACCAGTTCACCCCTCCACTTT
cdr3_aa: CASSAAAGTSSPLHF

d_call: .
clone_size: once
v_call: TRBV6-5
j_call: TRBJ2-1
cdr3_nt: TGTGCCAGCAGTTACTTCGACGGGGGGCGAAGCTCCTACGAGCAGTTCTTC
cdr3_aa: CASSYFDGGRSSYEQFF

d_call: .
clone_size: .
v_call: TRBV2
j_call: TRBJ1-2
cdr3_nt: TGTGCCAGCAGAGCCGGGACTGACCTTTATGGCTACACCTTC
cdr3_aa: CASRAGTDLYGYTF

d_call: .
clone_size: .
v_call: TRBV4-1
j_call: TRBJ1-5
cdr3_nt: TGCGCCAGCAGCCAAGCGGTGGCGGCAGGTAGTCAGCCCCAGCATTTT
cdr3_aa: CASSQAVAAGSQPQHF

d_call: TRBD2
clone_size: once
v_call: TRBV20-1
j_call: TRBJ2-7
cdr3_nt: TGCAGTGCTAGATCGGGAGGGCCCAACGAGCAGTACTTC
cdr3_aa: CSARSGGPNEQYF

d_call: .
clone_size: .
v_call: TRBV24-1
j_call: TRBJ2-2
cdr3_nt: TGTGCCGCCAGTGAAGGATCACTGAGGGCGGGGTTGGACAGTGAGCAGTTTTTT
cdr3_aa: CAASEGSLRAGLDSEQFF

d_call: .
clone_size: .
v_call: TRBV7-2
j_call: TRBJ2-2
cdr3_nt: TGTGCCAGCAGCTCGTACAGGGTCGCCGGGGAGCTGTTTTTT
cdr3_aa: CASSSYRVAGELFF

d_call: TRBD1
clone_size: .
v_call: TRBV12-3/TRBV12-4
j_call: TRBJ2-2
cdr3_nt: TGTGCCAGCAGCAAAGAAGGGACAGGGCACGGGGAGCTGTTTTTT
cdr3_aa: CASSKEGTGHGELFF

d_call: TRBD2
clone_size: .
v_call: TRBV10-3
j_call: TRBJ2-7
cdr3_nt: TGTGCCATCAGCTCCGGGACTAGCGTCTACGAGCAGTACTTC
cdr3_aa: CAISSGTSVYEQYF

d_call: .
clone_size: .
v_call: TRBV10-3
j_call: TRBJ1-6
cdr3_nt: TGTGCCATCAGTGACAACAGGGATGGAACAAGCTCCTATAATTCACCCCTCCACTTT
cdr3_aa: CAISDNRDGTSSYNSPLHF

d_call: .
clone_size: .
v_call: TRBV15
j_call: TRBJ1-5
cdr3_nt: TGTGCCACCAGCAGAGACAAGGGAAGCAATCAGCCCCAGCATTTT
cdr3_aa: CATSRDKGSNQPQHF

d_call: .
clone_size: .
v_call: TRBV19
j_call: TRBJ1-1
cdr3_nt: TGTGCCAGTAGTGTCGGGTTGAACACTGAAGCTTTCTTT
cdr3_aa: CASSVGLNTEAFF

d_call: .
clone_size: .
v_call: TRBV2
j_call: TRBJ1-6
cdr3_nt: TGTGCCAGCAGTGAGGAGGTGAGGTATTCACCCCTCCACTTT
cdr3_aa: CASSEEVRYSPLHF

d_call: .
clone_size: few
v_call: TRBV20-1
j_call: TRBJ2-7
cdr3_nt: TGCAGTGCTAGTGGGGTATCGGGACGGCCCTACGAGCAGTACTTC
cdr3_aa: CSASGVSGRPYEQYF

d_call: .
clone_size: .
v_call: TRBV13
j_call: TRBJ1-6
cdr3_nt: TGTGCCAGCAGTGGGGGGCGGGAATCACCCCTCCACTTT
cdr3_aa: CASSGGRESPLHF

d_call: TRBD1
clone_size: medium-sized
v_call: TRBV10-1
j_call: TRBJ1-2
cdr3_nt: TGCGCCAGCAGTAAACGGGACAGGGTCTACTATGGCTACACCTTC
cdr3_aa: CASSKRDRVYYGYTF

d_call: .
clone_size: many
v_call: TRBV5-1
j_call: TRBJ2-1
cdr3_nt: TGCGCCAGCAGCCCGGGCGCCTGGGATGAGCAGTTCTTC
cdr3_aa: CASSPGAWDEQFF

d_call: TRBD1
clone_size: few
v_call: TRBV20-1
j_call: TRBJ2-7
cdr3_nt: TGCAGTGCTAGAGGACAGGGGGCGTCCGAATGGTACGAGCAGTACTTC
cdr3_aa: CSARGQGASEWYEQYF

d_call: TRBD2
clone_size: few
v_call: TRBV20-1
j_call: TRBJ2-3
cdr3_nt: TGCAGTGCTAGGGGAGCACTAGCGGGAAGCACAGATACGCAGTATTTT
cdr3_aa: CSARGALAGSTDTQYF

d_call: .
clone_size: .
v_call: TRBV19
j_call: TRBJ1-1
cdr3_nt: TGTGCCAGTAGCTCATTCCCCGGATCTACTGAAGCTTTCTTT
cdr3_aa: CASSSFPGSTEAFF

d_call: TRBD1
clone_size: .
v_call: TRBV7-6
j_call: TRBJ2-7
cdr3_nt: TGTGCCAGCAGCACGCAACAGGGGGTCGGAAATGAGCAGTACTTC
cdr3_aa: CASSTQQGVGNEQYF

d_call: .
clone_size: few
v_call: TRBV2
j_call: TRBJ2-2
cdr3_nt: TGTGCCAGCAGCTTGACATTGGGAGGGGAGCTGTTTTTT
cdr3_aa: CASSLTLGGELFF

d_call: .
clone_size: few
v_call: TRBV10-3
j_call: TRBJ2-5
cdr3_nt: TGTGCCATCAGTGAGCGAAGGGAGGAGACCCAGTACTTC
cdr3_aa: CAISERREETQYF

d_call: TRBD1
clone_size: .
v_call: TRBV5-4
j_call: TRBJ2-7
cdr3_nt: TGTGCCAGCAGCCCACAGCCGACAGGGAACCCCTACGAGCAGTACTTC
cdr3_aa: CASSPQPTGNPYEQYF

d_call: .
clone_size: many
v_call: TRBV29-1
j_call: TRBJ1-1
cdr3_nt: TGCAGCGGGGGGGGTAAGGGTACTGAAGCTTTCTTT
cdr3_aa: CSGGGKGTEAFF

d_call: .
clone_size: many
v_call: TRBV28
j_call: TRBJ2-6
cdr3_nt: TGTGCCAGCAGTTTATCTGACGGGGGGGCCAACGTCCTGACTTTC
cdr3_aa: CASSLSDGGANVLTF

d_call: .
clone_size: .
v_call: TRBV6-5
j_call: TRBJ2-7
cdr3_nt: TGTGCCAGCAGTTACTCCCCCGACTTGGCCTACGAGCAGTACTTC
cdr3_aa: CASSYSPDLAYEQYF

d_call: TRBD2
clone_size: .
v_call: TRBV19
j_call: TRBJ2-2
cdr3_nt: TGTGCCAGCCAACAACTAGCGGGGGGGACGGACACCGGGGAGCTGTTTTTT
cdr3_aa: CASQQLAGGTDTGELFF

d_call: TRBD1
clone_size: .
v_call: TRBV7-3
j_call: TRBJ2-7
cdr3_nt: TGTGCCAGCAGCCCCGACAGGGCTAACTACGAGCAGTACTTC
cdr3_aa: CASSPDRANYEQYF

d_call: TRBD2
clone_size: few
v_call: TRBV11-1
j_call: TRBJ2-5
cdr3_nt: TGTGCCAGCAGCGTGGGACTAGCGGAAGAGACCCAGTACTTC
cdr3_aa: CASSVGLAEETQYF

d_call: .
clone_size: .
v_call: TRBV9
j_call: TRBJ2-2
cdr3_nt: TGTGCCAGCAGCGTAGAGGGCGTCGGGGAGCTGTTTTTT
cdr3_aa: CASSVEGVGELFF

d_call: .
clone_size: .
v_call: TRBV10-3
j_call: TRBJ1-1
cdr3_nt: TGTGCCATCAGTGACGATGGGGGGCGGGGGGAAGCTTTCTTT
cdr3_aa: CAISDDGGRGEAFF

d_call: TRBD1
clone_size: .
v_call: TRBV7-3
j_call: TRBJ1-2
cdr3_nt: TGTGCCAGCAGCTCAGGGGGTGGCTACACCTTC
cdr3_aa: CASSSGGGYTF

d_call: TRBD1
clone_size: .
v_call: TRBV25-1
j_call: TRBJ2-7
cdr3_nt: TGTGCCAGCAGTAGACAGGGCGGACAGTACTTC
cdr3_aa: CASSRQGGQYF

d_call: .
clone_size: .
v_call: TRBV2
j_call: TRBJ1-4
cdr3_nt: TGTGCCAGCAGTGAAGCCAGTTGGGGGGCGGAAGAAAAACTGTTTTTT
cdr3_aa: CASSEASWGAEEKLFF

d_call: .
clone_size: many
v_call: TRBV12-3/TRBV12-4
j_call: TRBJ1-4
cdr3_nt: TGTGCCAGCAGTTTTTCAGGGTTTAATGAAAAACTGTTTTTT
cdr3_aa: CASSFSGFNEKLFF

d_call: .
clone_size: .
v_call: TRBV7-8
j_call: TRBJ1-2
cdr3_nt: TGTACCAGCAGCTTAGAGGCCAGGGGACTTTATGGCTACACCTTC
cdr3_aa: CTSSLEARGLYGYTF

d_call: .
clone_size: .
v_call: TRBV5-4
j_call: TRBJ2-3
cdr3_nt: TGTGCCAGCAGCCCCCGGACGGGCGGACCCACAGATACGCAGTATTTT
cdr3_aa: CASSPRTGGPTDTQYF

d_call: .
clone_size: .
v_call: TRBV9
j_call: TRBJ1-6
cdr3_nt: TGTGCCAGCAGCGTAGCCCAGGCTAATTCACCCCTCCACTTT
cdr3_aa: CASSVAQANSPLHF

d_call: .
clone_size: .
v_call: TRBV7-6
j_call: TRBJ2-7
cdr3_nt: TGTGCCACCGCGAGGGGGAACACCGGGGACTCCTACGAGCAGTACTTC
cdr3_aa: CATARGNTGDSYEQYF

d_call: .
clone_size: .
v_call: TRBV12-3/TRBV12-4
j_call: TRBJ2-5
cdr3_nt: TGTGCCAGCAGCCAGGGTGGCGGTCAGACCCAGTACTTC
cdr3_aa: CASSQGGGQTQYF

d_call: TRBD1
clone_size: .
v_call: TRBV13
j_call: TRBJ1-2
cdr3_nt: TGTGCCAGCAGCTTCGGACAGGGGGCGGACTATGGCTACACCTTC
cdr3_aa: CASSFGQGADYGYTF

d_call: .
clone_size: medium-sized
v_call: TRBV6-1
j_call: TRBJ1-6
cdr3_nt: TGTGCCAGCGGGGCCTATAATTCACCCCTCCACTTT
cdr3_aa: CASGAYNSPLHF

d_call: TRBD1
clone_size: .
v_call: TRBV2
j_call: TRBJ1-5
cdr3_nt: TGTGCCAGCAGCCGACAGGGCGATCAGCCCCAGCATTTT
cdr3_aa: CASSRQGDQPQHF

d_call: TRBD2
clone_size: .
v_call: TRBV6-8
j_call: TRBJ2-1
cdr3_nt: TGTGCCAGCAGTTACGCTGGGACTAGCGGGAAGGATGAGCAGTTCTTC
cdr3_aa: CASSYAGTSGKDEQFF

d_call: TRBD1
clone_size: few
v_call: TRBV7-9
j_call: TRBJ1-2
cdr3_nt: TGTGCCAGCAGACCACAGGGGTCCCTCAACTATGGCTACACCTTC
cdr3_aa: CASRPQGSLNYGYTF

d_call: .
clone_size: many
v_call: TRBV6-6
j_call: TRBJ1-4
cdr3_nt: TGTGCCAGCGTTGACTCTGCAACTAATGAAAAACTGTTTTTT
cdr3_aa: CASVDSATNEKLFF

d_call: .
clone_size: few
v_call: TRBV24-1
j_call: TRBJ1-2
cdr3_nt: TGTGCCACCAGTGACCAAAAAGGCGGCTTTATGGGCACTTACTATGGCTACACCTTC
cdr3_aa: CATSDQKGGFMGTYYGYTF

d_call: TRBD1
clone_size: .
v_call: TRBV5-1
j_call: TRBJ1-3
cdr3_nt: TGCGCCAGCAGCTTGGGGGACAGGGAGATGGACACCATATATTTT
cdr3_aa: CASSLGDREMDTIYF